A single sample is the source of the 13 T cell receptor beta chains below, sequenced in a study of control samples from healthy donors and cancer patients. TCRdb's table, derived via immunoSEQ multiplex PCR, lists solely in-frame clones and lacks some. The sample consists of 52,000 or so clones, roughly 94% of them appearing once. The sample consisted of blood. Receptors were obtained from a man younger than 40 in good health.

The chain joins TRBV28 to TRBJ2-1, with 7 positions matching TRBD2. Germline CDR1 is MDHEN and CDR2 is SYDVKM. V dropped 2 bases and J dropped 0; count of bases not matched to a gene: 4. This CDR3 has 16 amino acids. CDR3 bases: TGTGCCAGCAGTTTAAGGACTAGGAGCTCCTACAATGAGCAGTTCTTC. Amino acid sequence: CASSLRTRSSYNEQFF.

The chain uses TRBV13 and TRBJ2-5, with TRBD2 matching over 8 bases. This CDR3 spans 16 amino acids. V gave up 5 bases and J gave up 0 bases; unmatched junction bases: 8. The germline V gene has CDR1 PRHDT and CDR2 FYEKMQ (reference sequence). The CDR3 region is CASSPRGGGYQETQYF. CDR3 nucleotide sequence: TGTGCCAGCAGCCCCCGGGGGGGCGGGTACCAAGAGACCCAGTACTTC.

J is TRBJ2-1 and V is TRBV19, with D tentatively TRBD2 (5 bases). V gave up 1 base and J gave up 10 bases, with 11 bases separating them. The CDR3 contains 13 residues. Germline CDR1 is LNHDA and CDR2 is SQIVND (reference sequence). The CDR3 protein is CASSIAGQREQFF. CDR3 nucleotide sequence: TGTGCCAGTAGTATAGCGGGCCAGCGGGAGCAGTTCTTC.

The V call is TRBV5-6, the J call TRBJ2-1; D remains unclear. Trimming took off 1 base at V and 6 bases at J, with 11 bases between the two ends. CDR1 SGHDT and CDR2 YYEEEE come from the germline V gene. CDR3 length: 14 residues. CDR3: CASSLKDPGNEQFF. The CDR3 DNA reads TGTGCCAGCAGCTTGAAGGACCCCGGCAATGAGCAGTTCTTC. Full variable domain (rest looked up from reference TRBV5-6 and TRBJ2-1): DAGVTQSPTHLIKTRGQQVTLRCSPKSGHDTVSWYQQALGQGPQFIFQYYEEEERQRGNFPDRFSGHQFPNYSSELNVNALLLGDSALYLCASSLKDPGNEQFFGPGTRLTVL.

V usage is TRBV2 and J usage is TRBJ1-1; perhaps TRBD1 as D (6 bases). This CDR3 contains 16 residues. With 2 bases removed from V and 0 bases from J, the gap between germline ends came to 13 bases. The germline V gene has CDR1 SNHLY and CDR2 FYNNEI. In nucleotides, the CDR3 is TGTGCCAGCAGTGAACCTTCGGGGGCCATGAACACTGAAGCTTTCTTT. Encoded protein: CASSEPSGAMNTEAFF.

The chain combines TRBV28 with TRBJ1-2; D remains ambiguous. The CDR3 has 12 residues. Trimming took 0 bases from V and 8 from J, leaving 7 bases between them. The germline CDR1 and CDR2 sequences are MDHEN and SYDVKM. CDR3 DNA sequence: TGTGCCAGCAGTTTATGGAACCGGGGCTACACCTTC. It translates to CASSLWNRGYTF.

The chain carries TRBV27 and TRBJ1-4, with 8 bases matching TRBD1. V dropped 4 bases and J dropped 8; count of bases not matched to a gene: 6. Germline V CDR1 and CDR2: MNHEY, SMNVEV (reference sequence). The CDR3 runs 14 residues. CDR3 loop: CASSSAGTGEKLFF. CDR3 in DNA: TGTGCCAGCAGTTCAGCCGGGACAGGCGAAAAACTGTTTTTT.

The CDR3 DNA reads as TGTGCCAGCAGCTCCTTGCGTCAGGGGGCCAAAAACATTCAGTACTTC. It encodes CASSSLRQGAKNIQYF. The J gene is TRBJ2-4, the V gene TRBV7-9; maybe TRBD1 (6 bases). The V end was cut by 4 bases, the J end by 1 base, with 14 bases between. Germline loops: CDR1 SEHNR, CDR2 FQNEAQ (reference sequence). The CDR3 totals 16 residues.

This clone has a single count. V and J are TRBV24-1 and TRBJ1-1; D not certain. Germline CDR1 reads KGHDR; CDR2 reads SFDVKD. Trimming pared 4 bases from V and 3 bases from J, leaving 8 bases between. This CDR3 spans 13 amino acids. In nucleotides, the CDR3 is TGTGCCACCAGTGACGCCTGGGACACTGAAGCTTTCTTT. Translated: CATSDAWDTEAFF.

This clone was detected only once. The CDR3 protein is CASSRTTGGGNYGYTF. The CDR3 DNA reads as TGCGCCAGCAGCCGCACGACCGGCGGGGGAAACTATGGCTACACCTTC. This sequence joins TRBV4-1 and TRBJ1-2; D perhaps matches TRBD1 (5 bases). Germline V gives CDR1 MGHRA, CDR2 YSYEKL. This CDR3 contains 16 residues. V dropped 4 bases and J dropped 2 bases, with 17 bases sitting between them.

The chain combines TRBV7-9 with TRBJ1-1, with D perhaps TRBD1 (5 bases). The V and J ends lost 2 bases and 4 bases respectively, with 8 bases between them. CDR3 size: 13 residues. Germline values: CDR1 SEHNR, CDR2 FQNEAQ (reference sequence). CDR3 nucleotides: TGTGCCAGCAGCTTACCAGGGACCACTGAAGCTTTCTTT. Its translation is CASSLPGTTEAFF.

The V call is TRBV19, the J call TRBJ2-5; D unresolved. This CDR3 is 13 amino acids long. Germline CDR1 and CDR2: LNHDA and SQIVND (reference sequence). V gave up 5 bases and J gave up 2 bases, with 9 bases separating them. CDR3 amino acids: CASSPIGQETQYF. CDR3 nucleotides: TGTGCCAGTAGTCCAATCGGTCAAGAGACCCAGTACTTC. The full variable domain, in which reference TRBV19 and TRBJ2-5 provide the parts outside the CDR3, is DGGITQSPKYLFRKEGQNVTLSCEQNLNHDAMYWYRQDPGQGLRLIYYSQIVNDFQKGDIAEGYSVSREKKESFPLTVTSAQKNPTAFYLCASSPIGQETQYFGPGTRLLVL.

The chain combines TRBV7-2 with TRBJ1-4; D is possibly TRBD1 (5 bases). The CDR3 runs to 16 residues. The V gene's germline CDR1 is SGHTA and CDR2 FQGNSA. V gave up 1 base and J gave up 5 bases, with 14 bases separating them. CDR3 sequence reads: CASSLGGTGLNEKLFF. CDR3 DNA: TGTGCCAGCAGCTTAGGTGGAACAGGTCTAAATGAAAAACTGTTTTTT.